The rows below give T cell receptor beta chains drawn from one sample of a study of T-cell reconstitution after alpha-beta-depleted transplantation in children. TCRdb re-analysed the PCR reads in MiXCR, keeping a single row per CDR3 protein. The data contain roughly 120,000 distinct CDR3 sequences, 10% of them seen just once; the ten biggest clones take up 8%. Sequences were derived from PBMCs from the stem cell graft donor, sampled from the stem cell graft. These receptors were collected from a human donor who donated a stem cell graft to a child with acute lymphoblastic leukemia. Both conserved end residues are part of each CDR3. The D gene is left open where the match is weak. Clone size is given for some rows only: seen once, a few or many times, or a class if the clone is expanded.

j_call d_call clone_size v_call cdr3_nt cdr3_aa
TRBJ2-7 TRBD2 many TRBV7-2 TGTGCCAGCAGCTTAGCGACTAGCGGTACCTACGGGCAGTACTTC CASSLATSGTYGQYF
TRBJ1-1 . many TRBV5-1 TGCGCCAGCAGCTTGAGTCCCGCTGAAGCTTTCTTT CASSLSPAEAFF
TRBJ2-2 . many TRBV7-9 TGTGCCAGCAGCTTAGTTCCTTCCGGGACCCGGGATAGGGAGCTGTTTTTT CASSLVPSGTRDRELFF
TRBJ2-2 . many TRBV5-5 TGTGCCAGCAGCTTGTCGCGGCTGAACGGGGAGCTGTTTTTT CASSLSRLNGELFF
TRBJ2-1 . many TRBV10-3 TGTGCCATCAGTGACAGGGCCAATGAGCAGTTCTTC CAISDRANEQFF
TRBJ1-5 . few TRBV19 TGTGCCAGTAGTATCCCCATATGGCGGACAGAGAGTCGTAGCAATCAGCCCCAGCATTTT CASSIPIWRTESRSNQPQHF
TRBJ2-1 TRBD2 many TRBV5-6 TGTGCCAGCAGCTTAGGGACTAGCCTCTATGAGCAGTTCTTC CASSLGTSLYEQFF
TRBJ2-3 TRBD2 many TRBV29-1 TGCGGAGTGGGCGGGAGGGCCGGGAATACGCAGTATTTT CGVGGRAGNTQYF
TRBJ2-2 TRBD1 many TRBV5-1 TGCGCCAGCAGCGCTTGGACAGGTTTGACCGGGGAGCTGTTTTTT CASSAWTGLTGELFF
TRBJ2-5 . many TRBV9 TGTGCCAGCAGCCCCCGATTGAACAGCCAAGAGACCCAGTACTTC CASSPRLNSQETQYF
TRBJ2-1 . many TRBV5-1 TGCGCCAGCAGCTTGGTTCCCAATGAGCAGTTCTTC CASSLVPNEQFF
TRBJ1-1 TRBD1 many TRBV6-2/TRBV6-3 TGTGCCAGCAGAAGACAGGGCAGGGAAACTGAAGCTTTCTTT CASRRQGRETEAFF
TRBJ2-1 . . TRBV7-3 TGTGCCAGCAGCCCGGACAGAATTGGTTCCAATGAGCAGTTCTTC CASSPDRIGSNEQFF
TRBJ2-1 TRBD1 many TRBV20-1 TGCAGTGCTAGAGATCCTGGGACAGGACATGAGCAGTTCTTC CSARDPGTGHEQFF
TRBJ2-5 . many TRBV7-8 TGTGCCAGCAGCTTAGCAAGGACAGGGAGGGAAGAGACCCAGTACTTC CASSLARTGREETQYF
TRBJ1-1 TRBD1 . TRBV9 TGTGCCAGCAGTCCCTCGACCGGGGACAGGGGGCGCGGATGGGACACTGAAGCTTTCTTT CASSPSTGDRGRGWDTEAFF
TRBJ2-7 . many TRBV12-3/TRBV12-4 TGTGCCAGCAGCTTTGACAGGAGCTCCTACGAGCAGTACTTC CASSFDRSSYEQYF
TRBJ2-6 . many TRBV5-1 TGCGCCAGCAGCTTGGGCGGCGGTGGGGCCAACGTCCTGACTTTC CASSLGGGGANVLTF
TRBJ2-2 . many TRBV9 TGTGCCAGCAGCGTAGGTTCGAGAGGCAGCACCGGGGAGCTGTTTTTT CASSVGSRGSTGELFF
TRBJ2-7 . many TRBV11-2 TGTGCCAGCAGCTTAGATCGGTACGAGCAGTACTTC CASSLDRYEQYF
TRBJ1-2 TRBD1 many TRBV5-6 TGTGCCAGCAGCACCGACAGGGCGTATGGCTACACCTTC CASSTDRAYGYTF
TRBJ2-3 TRBD1 many TRBV24-1 TGTGCCACCAGTGATCCAACCGGGACAGGGGGGACAGATACGCAGTATTTT CATSDPTGTGGTDTQYF
TRBJ2-7 . many TRBV27 TGTGCCAGCAGTTACGGGACGGCAAGCTCCTACGAGCAGTACTTC CASSYGTASSYEQYF
TRBJ2-7 TRBD2 many TRBV10-3 TGTGCCATCAGCGGGACTAACTTGACCTACGAGCAGTACTTC CAISGTNLTYEQYF
TRBJ2-3 TRBD2 few TRBV18 TGTGCCAGCTCACCACGGCGGGAGCGAGCAGATACGCAGTATTTT CASSPRRERADTQYF
TRBJ2-1 TRBD2 many TRBV3-1 TGTGCCAGCAGCCTGGGACTAGCGGATAGGTTGAAGCAGTTCTTC CASSLGLADRLKQFF
TRBJ1-1 . many TRBV6-1 TGTGCCAGCAGTGTAACCAGGGACAAGAGAGCTTTCTTT CASSVTRDKRAFF
TRBJ2-2 TRBD2 many TRBV25-1 TGTGCCAGCAGTGAATCCCGCGGGAGCCCCACCGGGGAGCTGTTTTTT CASSESRGSPTGELFF
TRBJ2-7 . few TRBV3-1 TGTGCCAGCAGCCAAGAGATCGTGCAGGCAAACGAGCAGTACTTC CASSQEIVQANEQYF
TRBJ2-3 . many TRBV28 TGTGCCAGCAGTCGGCCCTGGGGCACAGATACGCAGTATTTT CASSRPWGTDTQYF
TRBJ2-2 TRBD1 many TRBV25-1 TGTGCCAGCAATAACAGGGGGCTAGGCGGGGAGCTGTTTTTT CASNNRGLGGELFF
TRBJ1-2 . many TRBV29-1 TGCAGCGTTGGGCAGGGCAGATACTATGGCTACACCTTC CSVGQGRYYGYTF
TRBJ2-3 . many TRBV30 TGTGCCTGGAGTGTGGGAGAACCTACAGATACGCAGTATTTT CAWSVGEPTDTQYF
TRBJ2-3 TRBD2 many TRBV4-2 TGTGCCAGCAGCCAAGATCTAGCGGGGGGCACAGATACGCAGTATTTT CASSQDLAGGTDTQYF
TRBJ2-3 . many TRBV29-1 TGCAGCGTGTTGACAGCGAACGAAGATGATACGCAGTATTTT CSVLTANEDDTQYF
TRBJ2-3 TRBD1 many TRBV6-2/TRBV6-3 TGTGCCAGCGAGGGGACAGCCTTCACAGATACGCAGTATTTT CASEGTAFTDTQYF